The clone carrying this T cell receptor beta chain was found a few times. The data were taken from a study of T cell responses to AZD1222 COVID-19 vaccine. The CDR3 is 14 amino acids. Trimming cost V 6 bases and J 2 bases, with 14 bases left between them. Germline V CDR1 and CDR2: SGHRS, YFSETQ. Sequencing was performed with immunoSEQ multiplex PCR; in TCRdb, only in-frame clones are kept and a portion is missing. The sample has some 130,000 clones, approximately 80% seen once. This clonotype was sampled from an adult in good health. The chain employs TRBV5-1 and TRBJ1-1; D ambiguous. The specimen comprised peripheral blood, sampled on day 0 of AZD1222 vaccination. The CDR3 region has the DNA TGCGCCAGCAATATGGGCAGCACAAACACTGAAGCTTTCTTT. It encodes CASNMGSTNTEAFF.